These 2 T cell receptor beta chains share one sample of origin, sequenced in a study of beta chain features in type 1 diabetes. Reverse transcribing all isolated RNA meant expressed TCRB transcripts were sequenced. Assay used: immunoSEQ multiplex PCR; TCRdb lists only in-frame clones, some missing. The sample comprises about 620,000 clones, about 16% of which are singletons, and approximately 0.099% rests with the top ten. The sequenced material came from naive CD4+ T cells from blood. The receptor set was obtained from a man in his late teens or twenties in good health.

CDR3 residues: CAWSSDLGPRFF. DNA for the CDR3: TGTGCCTGGAGTTCGGATTTAGGCCCCCGGTTCTTC. The rearrangement uses TRBV30 and TRBJ2-1; D gene ambiguous. The CDR3 sequence is 12 residues long. Trimming removed 2 bases at V and 15 bases at J, with 17 bases between. The germline V gene has CDR1 GTSNPN and CDR2 SVGIG (reference sequence).

This chain links TRBV9 with TRBJ2-2; possibly TRBD1 for D (5 bases). V was trimmed by 0 bases and J by 5 bases, leaving 11 bases between them. This CDR3 is 15 amino acids long. Germline values: CDR1 SGDLS, CDR2 YYNGEE. The CDR3 sequence is CASSVVAGWTGELFF. CDR3 sequence (DNA): TGTGCCAGCAGCGTAGTAGCAGGGTGGACCGGGGAGCTGTTTTTT.